This note documents a single T cell receptor beta chain sequence. Data came from immunoSEQ multiplex PCR; TCRdb stores just in-frame clones and leaves some out. The sample consists of more than 60,000 clones, roughly 94% of them appearing once. This sample is part of a study of technical replicates of blood from several donors. The receptor was isolated from a human donor in good health. The sequencing sample was made of T cells isolated from PBMCs.

The chain's CDR3 is CASSLEGAGQFF. CDR3 DNA sequence: TGCGCCAGCAGCTTGGAGGGTGCGGGGCAGTTCTTC. The chain employs TRBV5-1 and TRBJ2-1; D might be TRBD2 (5 bases). Germline V lookup: CDR1 SGHRS, CDR2 YFSETQ. The CDR3 sequence is 12 residues long. Deletions cut 0 bases from V and 12 bases from J, with 10 bases between.